This passage covers 8 T cell receptor beta chains from one sample sequenced in a study of metastatic and nonmetastatic thyroid tumors. From the PCR reads, TCRdb re-called clones with MiXCR. The repertoire includes over 50,000 clones, under 30% of them detected once, and 15% sits in the top ten. Thyroid surgery was preceded by no treatment in any patient. Specimen: blood. Receptor source: a female donor with papillary thyroid cancer or a benign thyroid nodule (not recorded which). Some clones in this sample may be carry-over from other donors' samples.

The gene calls are TRBV19 and TRBJ1-2, with TRBD1 as a possible D gene (6 bases). The V end lost 6 bases, the J end lost 4 bases, and 9 bases lay between the germline ends. From germline, CDR1 is LNHDA and CDR2 SQIVND (reference sequence). The CDR3 is made up of 12 amino acids. The CDR3 spells CASSDRIYGYTF. As DNA, the CDR3 is TGTGCCAGTAGCGACAGGATCTATGGCTACACCTTC.

J is TRBJ2-1 and V is TRBV15; D is undetermined. The CDR3 totals 17 residues. V lost 1 base and J 0 bases, leaving 13 bases between the germline ends. Germline V gene lookup returns CDR1 LNHNV and CDR2 YYDKDF (reference sequence). CDR3 protein: CATSRGIGWSSYNEQFF. CDR3 sequence (DNA): TGTGCCACCAGCAGAGGGATTGGCTGGAGCTCCTACAATGAGCAGTTCTTC.

This clone was counted only a few times. The chain is built from TRBV7-2 and TRBJ2-7; tentative D call: TRBD2 (7 bases). V was clipped by 5 bases and J by 1 base, with 15 bases between them. The CDR3 has 15 amino acids. Germline assignment: CDR1 SGHTA and CDR2 FQGNSA. The CDR3 loop reads CASSPSGRGSYEQYF. In nucleotides, the CDR3 is TGTGCCAGCAGCCCTAGCGGCAGGGGTTCCTACGAGCAGTACTTC.

This clone occurred a few times. The rearrangement links TRBV5-1 to TRBJ1-1, with D perhaps TRBD1 (6 bases). Per the germline V gene, CDR1 is SGHRS and CDR2 is YFSETQ. V was clipped by 4 bases and J by 0 bases, with 10 bases between them. This CDR3 spans 14 amino acids. Here the CDR3 DNA reads TGCGCCAGCAGCGACGGGACATTGAACACTGAAGCTTTCTTT. Protein: CASSDGTLNTEAFF.

The V call is TRBV15, the J call TRBJ1-1; D call uncertain. Trimming stripped 0 bases from V and 8 bases from J, with 22 bases between. The CDR3 has 17 residues. The V gene's germline CDR1 is LNHNV and CDR2 YYDKDF (reference sequence). The CDR3 protein is CATSRDWLSTFNIEAFF. As DNA, the CDR3 is TGTGCCACCAGCAGAGATTGGTTGAGTACGTTTAATATCGAAGCTTTCTTT.

This clone was seen more than once but under ten times. V and J are TRBV6-1 and TRBJ2-7; 7 nucleotides line up with TRBD1. Germline-derived CDR1 and CDR2 are MNHNS and SASEGT. The V and J ends lost 4 bases and 3 bases, in that order; junction bases with no gene match: 6. The CDR3 covers 14 residues. The CDR3 nucleotides read TGTGCCAGCAGTGTCCAGGGACAGCTCTACGAGCAGTACTTC. Translating it yields CASSVQGQLYEQYF.

This clone occurred a few times. The chain employs TRBV20-1 and TRBJ2-7; perhaps D is TRBD1 or TRBD2 (6 bases each). This CDR3 contains 15 residues. Germline V CDR1 and CDR2: DFQATT, SNEGSKA (reference sequence). Trimming shortened V by 0 bases and J by 2 bases, and 14 bases separated the two germline ends. CDR3 sequence reads: CSARDGFGGTYEQYF. CDR3 DNA sequence: TGCAGTGCTAGAGATGGTTTCGGGGGCACCTACGAGCAGTACTTC.

This clone was counted between two and nine times. At the DNA level, this CDR3 is encoded by other sequences in the same sample as well. The CDR3 region is CASSLGQRYGYTF. In DNA, the CDR3 is TGTGCCAGCAGCTTAGGTCAGCGTTATGGCTACACCTTC. V is TRBV7-6 and J is TRBJ1-2; no clear D. This CDR3 is 13 amino acids long. The germline V and J ends were trimmed by 1 base and 5 bases, with 8 bases remaining between them. CDR1 and CDR2 from the germline V gene are SGHVS and FNYEAQ.